This is a list of T cell receptor beta chains from one sample in a study of beta chain features in type 1 diabetes. Sequenced by immunoSEQ multiplex PCR; TCRdb stores in-frame clones only, minus some. The sample has 620,000 or so clones; around 16% are singletons. Sequencing used naive CD4+ T cells from blood. Source of these receptors: a man younger than 30 in good health. Each CDR3 is given with its conserved first and last residue. The order of the fields is CDR3 protein, CDR3 DNA, V gene, J gene, clone size, D gene. A D gene is named only where the DNA matches it firmly. A row's size may be missing; if present it is once, few, many or a size class.

CASSFFTSQETQYF	TGTGCCAGCAGCTTCTTCACCAGTCAAGAGACCCAGTACTTC	TRBV7-9	TRBJ2-5	-	-
CASSLLYEQYF	TGTGCCAGCAGCCTCCTCTACGAGCAGTACTTC	TRBV2	TRBJ2-7	-	-
CASRGDTGTNSPLHF	TGTGCCAGCAGGGGGGATACAGGGACCAATTCACCCCTCCACTTT	TRBV6-1	TRBJ1-6	-	-
CAISDRGEETQYF	TGTGCCATCAGCGACAGGGGGGAAGAGACCCAGTACTTC	TRBV10-3	TRBJ2-5	few	TRBD1
CSVLRTPMNTEAFF	TGCAGCGTGCTACGGACCCCAATGAACACTGAAGCTTTCTTT	TRBV29-1	TRBJ1-1	-	-
CASSLGGSSNQPQHF	TGTGCCAGCAGCTTGGGCGGCAGCTCCAATCAGCCCCAGCATTTT	TRBV5-4	TRBJ1-5	few	-
CASSLASTGDEQYF	TGTGCCAGCAGTTTAGCCTCTACAGGGGACGAGCAGTACTTC	TRBV28	TRBJ2-7	-	TRBD1
CASSEQGISGYTF	TGTGCCAGCAGCGAACAGGGAATCTCTGGCTACACCTTC	TRBV5-4	TRBJ1-2	-	-
CASSWDRAYEQYF	TGTGCCAGCAGCTGGGACAGGGCGTACGAGCAGTACTTC	TRBV7-9	TRBJ2-7	few	TRBD1
CASRPTGGNQPQHF	TGTGCCAGCCGCCCCACGGGAGGGAATCAGCCCCAGCATTTT	TRBV6-5	TRBJ1-5	-	-
CASSLQGRTYEQYF	TGTGCCAGCAGTTTACAGGGGCGAACCTACGAGCAGTACTTC	TRBV28	TRBJ2-7	-	-
CASSDRWDYGYTF	TGTGCCAGCAGTGACCGATGGGACTATGGCTACACCTTC	TRBV14	TRBJ1-2	few	-
CASRNREGSYNEQFF	TGTGCCAGCAGGAACAGGGAGGGCTCCTACAATGAGCAGTTCTTC	TRBV5-4	TRBJ2-1	few	-
CSDWELGTKNIQYF	TGCAGCGACTGGGAGTTGGGAACCAAAAACATTCAGTACTTC	TRBV29-1	TRBJ2-4	-	-
CASSVRTGGPGELFF	TGTGCCAGCAGCGTTCGGACAGGGGGCCCCGGGGAGCTGTTTTTT	TRBV9	TRBJ2-2	few	TRBD1
CASISRENTEAFF	TGTGCCAGCATTTCTCGGGAGAACACTGAAGCTTTCTTT	TRBV6-6	TRBJ1-1	-	-
CASSLAGGQETQYF	TGTGCCAGCAGCTTAGCAGGGGGCCAAGAGACCCAGTACTTC	TRBV7-2	TRBJ2-5	-	-
CASSQDTGLNEKLFF	TGCGCCAGCAGCCAAGATACAGGGCTTAATGAAAAACTGTTTTTT	TRBV4-1	TRBJ1-4	-	-
CASSPNYGYTF	TGTGCCAGTAGCCCCAACTATGGCTACACCTTC	TRBV19	TRBJ1-2	-	-
CASSSRQTGGYEQYF	TGTGCCAGCAGTTCCAGACAGACAGGGGGCTACGAGCAGTACTTC	TRBV6-6	TRBJ2-7	few	TRBD1
CASTGQNRLETQYF	TGTGCCAGCACCGGACAGAATAGGTTAGAGACCCAGTACTTC	TRBV28	TRBJ2-5	-	-
CASSVDRNTGELFF	TGTGCCAGCAGCGTAGACAGGAACACCGGGGAGCTGTTTTTT	TRBV9	TRBJ2-2	-	-
CASSFLGQQETQYF	TGTGCCAGCAGTTTTCTTGGACAGCAAGAGACCCAGTACTTC	TRBV27	TRBJ2-5	-	-
CASSPPASGRLDTQYF	TGTGCCAGCAGTCCTCCGGCTAGCGGGAGATTAGATACGCAGTATTTT	TRBV28	TRBJ2-3	-	TRBD2
CSVAPRLANYGYTF	TGCAGCGTTGCGCCACGTTTAGCTAACTATGGCTACACCTTC	TRBV29-1	TRBJ1-2	-	-
CASSLAPADTQYF	TGCGCCAGCAGCTTGGCCCCCGCAGATACGCAGTATTTT	TRBV5-1	TRBJ2-3	once	-
CASRAYGYTF	TGTGCCAGCAGGGCCTATGGCTACACCTTC	TRBV14	TRBJ1-2	few	-
CASSTGQGSTDTQYF	TGTGCCAGCAGCACCGGACAGGGCAGCACAGATACGCAGTATTTT	TRBV7-3	TRBJ2-3	few	TRBD1
CASSLAAGLNPDF	TGTGCCAGCAGCTTAGCGGCGGGACTTAATCCGGACTTC	TRBV7-8	TRBJ2-5	-	-
CASSFVGTGPYEQYF	TGTGCCAGCAGCTTTGTCGGGACAGGGCCCTACGAGCAGTACTTC	TRBV7-9	TRBJ2-7	-	TRBD1
CASSPQGTYEQYF	TGTGCCAGCTCACCACAAGGTACCTACGAGCAGTACTTC	TRBV18	TRBJ2-7	-	-
CASSDPPRAAYEQYF	TGTGCCAGCAGTGACCCACCCCGGGCTGCCTACGAGCAGTACTTC	TRBV28	TRBJ2-7	few	-
CASSLGSAGKIDTQYF	TGCGCCAGCAGCTTGGGTTCCGCAGGGAAGATTGATACGCAGTATTTT	TRBV5-1	TRBJ2-3	few	-
CASSSYQTSGGETQYF	TGTGCCAGCAGTTCCTACCAGACTAGCGGGGGCGAGACCCAGTACTTC	TRBV27	TRBJ2-5	-	TRBD2
CASSFPGLAGGLEQFF	TGTGCCAGCAGCTTTCCGGGACTAGCGGGAGGGCTTGAGCAGTTCTTC	TRBV7-2	TRBJ2-1	-	TRBD2
CASINQNTDTQYF	TGTGCCAGTATCAACCAAAACACAGATACGCAGTATTTT	TRBV19	TRBJ2-3	-	-
CASSIHRGSPLYGYTF	TGTGCCAGCAGCATTCACAGGGGCTCACCCCTTTATGGCTACACCTTC	TRBV9	TRBJ1-2	few	TRBD1
CASSLGRDSREKLFF	TGTGCCAGCAGCTTGGGACGGGACTCCAGGGAAAAACTGTTTTTT	TRBV5-4	TRBJ1-4	few	-
CASSPGRITEAFF	TGTGCCAGCTCACCAGGGCGGATCACTGAAGCTTTCTTT	TRBV18	TRBJ1-1	few	-
CASSVETGGAKHF	TGTGCCAGCAGTGTCGAGACAGGGGGCGCTAAACATTTT	TRBV6-5	TRBJ1-5	-	TRBD1
CATARGASSYGYTF	TGTGCTACAGCGCGGGGGGCTTCGAGCTATGGCTACACCTTC	TRBV10-3	TRBJ1-2	once	-
CASSLATGTGQAGGGPNEQFF	TGTGCCAGCAGCTTAGCGACGGGGACAGGACAAGCCGGGGGAGGACCCAATGAGCAGTTCTTC	TRBV7-7	TRBJ2-1	-	TRBD1
CARAVPRGGTEAFF	TGTGCCAGAGCAGTACCCCGAGGGGGCACTGAAGCTTTCTTT	TRBV2	TRBJ1-1	-	-
CASSSIVIHEQYF	TGTGCCAGCTCCTCTATAGTGATCCACGAGCAGTACTTC	TRBV18	TRBJ2-7	-	-
CASSVEGGRINEQYF	TGTGCCAGCAGCGTAGAGGGCGGTAGGATCAACGAGCAGTACTTC	TRBV9	TRBJ2-7	-	-
CASSGAEETQYF	TGTGCCAGCTCGGGGGCGGAAGAGACCCAGTACTTC	TRBV2	TRBJ2-5	few	-
CATSRDRRVEANVLTF	TGTGCCACCAGCAGAGATCGACGTGTCGAAGCCAACGTCCTGACTTTC	TRBV15	TRBJ2-6	-	-
CASSQEGTQYF	TGTGCCAGCAGCCAGGAGGGTACGCAGTATTTT	TRBV11-3	TRBJ2-3	few	-
CASSRPGQQETQYF	TGCGCCAGCAGCCGGCCGGGACAACAAGAGACCCAGTACTTC	TRBV5-1	TRBJ2-5	-	-
CASREGTGANVLTF	TGCGCCAGCAGGGAGGGGACAGGGGCCAACGTCCTGACTTTC	TRBV5-1	TRBJ2-6	-	-
CASSLAGLREQYF	TGTGCCAGCAGCCTCGCCGGGCTGAGGGAGCAGTACTTC	TRBV7-9	TRBJ2-7	few	-
CAIRDSGPYGYTF	TGTGCCATCAGGGACTCCGGGCCCTATGGCTACACCTTC	TRBV10-3	TRBJ1-2	-	-
CASSPRGDRNEQFF	TGTGCCAGCTCACCACGCGGGGACCGCAATGAGCAGTTCTTC	TRBV18	TRBJ2-1	-	-
CASSVGGGQRNTEAFF	TGTGCCAGCAGCGTAGGTGGGGGACAAAGGAACACTGAAGCTTTCTTT	TRBV9	TRBJ1-1	-	-
CASSSTGSNYGYTF	TGTGCCAGCAGCTCGACTGGGTCTAACTATGGCTACACCTTC	TRBV5-6	TRBJ1-2	-	-
CASSGTSGINEQFF	TGCGCCAGCAGCGGGACTAGCGGGATAAATGAGCAGTTCTTC	TRBV5-1	TRBJ2-1	-	TRBD2
CASSPGGGGGYGYTF	TGTGCCAGCAGCCCCGGAGGGGGCGGAGGGTATGGCTACACCTTC	TRBV7-3	TRBJ1-2	-	TRBD1
CASSVVGLFNSPLHF	TGTGCCAGCAGCGTAGTTGGCCTCTTTAATTCACCCCTCCACTTT	TRBV9	TRBJ1-6	few	-